What follows are 10 T cell receptor beta chains derived from one specimen sequenced in a study of OX40 agonist ivuxolimab in advanced cancers. The data were produced by immunoSEQ multiplex PCR, yet TCRdb's version contains in-frame clones alone and is incomplete. Counted here are about 45,000 clones, about 80% occurring once; the ten biggest clones make up 15%. The sequenced sample was CD4+ or CD8+ T cells sorted from blood, obtained in a trial of the OX40 agonist ivuxolimab. All receptors derive from an adult with an advanced solid tumor such as melanoma, head and neck, liver or kidney cancer.

This sequence joins TRBV27 and TRBJ2-2, with 9 bases identical to TRBD1. The V segment lost 5 bases and the J segment 11 bases; nucleotides outside the gene matches: 6. Germline V CDR1 and CDR2: MNHEY, SMNVEV (reference sequence). The CDR3 runs 13 residues. The CDR3 DNA is TGTGCCAGCAGTCCCGGGACAGGGATTGAGCTGTTTTTT. Translating gives CASSPGTGIELFF.

The genes are TRBV7-4 and TRBJ2-7; a weak D match, TRBD2 (5 bases). The length of the CDR3 is 12 residues. Trimming took off 5 bases at V and 4 bases at J, with 9 bases between the two ends. CDR1 is SGHVT and CDR2 is SQSDAQ in the germline V gene. Written as DNA, the CDR3 is TGTGCCAGCAGCACTCGGGATTACGAGCAGTACTTC. It is translated as CASSTRDYEQYF.

The rearrangement uses TRBV6-6 and TRBJ1-1; TRBD1 matches 7 bases. The V segment lost 1 base and the J segment 6 bases; nucleotides outside the gene matches: 5. Germline CDR1 reads MNHNY; CDR2 reads SVGAGI (reference sequence). The CDR3 covers 14 residues. In nucleotides, the CDR3 is TGTGCCAGCAGTTACTACCAGGGGGAGGCTGAAGCTTTCTTT. Protein product: CASSYYQGEAEAFF.

This sequence joins TRBV5-8 and TRBJ2-1; 7 bases agree with TRBD2. V was pared by 0 bases and J by 3 bases, with 6 bases of the junction left unmatched. The CDR3 totals 16 residues. CDR1 is SGHTS and CDR2 is YDEGEE in the germline V gene. Here the CDR3 reads CASSLALREFYNEQFF. The DNA for the CDR3 is TGTGCCAGCAGCTTGGCCTTGCGGGAGTTCTACAATGAGCAGTTCTTC.

The chain has TRBV7-6 and TRBJ2-1; tentative D call: TRBD2 (5 bases). Germline V lookup: CDR1 SGHVS, CDR2 FNYEAQ. The CDR3 has 15 amino acids. Trimming pared 1 base from V and 9 bases from J, leaving 16 bases between. The CDR3 spells CASSLGPSLIGEQFF. The CDR3, as DNA: TGTGCCAGCAGCTTAGGTCCTAGCCTCATCGGTGAGCAGTTCTTC.

This clone has just one count. CDR3 nucleotides: TGTGCCAGCAGTACGGGTCCCGGAGGTGGCTACACCTTC. Protein: CASSTGPGGGYTF. J is TRBJ1-2 and V is TRBV6-5; no clear D gene. The CDR3 contains 13 residues. The germline V gene has CDR1 MNHEY and CDR2 SVGAGI. Trimming took off 5 bases at V and 7 bases at J, with 14 bases between the two ends.

This clone was counted between two and nine times. The V gene is TRBV19, the J gene TRBJ2-4, with TRBD2 as a possible D gene (5 bases). The CDR3 runs to 16 residues. V was cut by 5 bases and J by 0 bases, with 14 bases left in between. Germline assignment: CDR1 LNHDA and CDR2 SQIVND (reference sequence). The CDR3 DNA is TGTGCCAGTAGTGGGAGAGTAAGACTAGCCAAAAACATTCAGTACTTC. This encodes CASSGRVRLAKNIQYF.

The V and J genes are TRBV7-9 and TRBJ2-5; possibly TRBD2 for D (5 bases). TRBJ2-7 matches the DNA end more closely, so the J call is doubtful. This CDR3 spans 12 amino acids. Germline values: CDR1 SEHNR, CDR2 FQNEAQ (reference sequence). The CDR3 region has the DNA TGTGCCAGCAGCGGTAGCGAACACGAGCAGTACTTC. It yields the protein CASSGSEHEQYF.

This sequence joins TRBV11-2 and TRBJ2-5, with unresolved D. From germline, CDR1 is SGHAT and CDR2 FQNNGV. The CDR3 has 14 amino acids. The germline V and J ends were trimmed by 5 bases and 0 bases, with 10 bases remaining between them. The CDR3 coding sequence is TGTGCCAGCAGCCTAAAGAGGTACCAAGAGACCCAGTACTTC. Its protein is CASSLKRYQETQYF.

This chain links TRBV29-1 with TRBJ2-7, with D uncertain. V shed 4 bases and J shed 4 bases, with 14 bases lying between them. The CDR3 sequence is 13 residues long. CDR1 is SQVTM and CDR2 is ANQGSEA in the germline V gene. The CDR3 loop is CSVVGIGAYEQYF. DNA of the CDR3: TGCAGCGTTGTAGGTATCGGAGCTTACGAGCAGTACTTC.